This TCR beta chain was identified during a study of graft-versus-host responses after intestinal transplantation. Study-wide context: Each recipient received anti-thymocyte globulin induction, then tacrolimus and steroids for approximately three years. General study points: Detection of GvH clones occurred in recipient marrow, and some had their first appearance in ileum or blood.

Germline CDR1 reads MNHEY; CDR2 reads SVGAGI. The CDR3 consists of 13 residues. Trimming took 6 bases from V and 6 from J; bases not matched to a gene: 7. In regard to this clone: As yet, its antigen is unknown.

Produced via immunoSEQ multiplex PCR; TCRdb's table is partial and in-frame only. In the table there are approximately 130,000 clones, approximately 92% of which are singletons. The chain couples TRBV6-5 to TRBJ2-5, with 7 bases identical to TRBD2. Sequenced material: unstimulated CD4+ T cells sorted from spleen or lymph node cells, taken before intestinal transplant. The receptor comes from a human donor who received an intestinal transplant. CDR3 region: CASRVPGGKTQYF. CDR3 in DNA: TGTGCCAGCAGGGTACCGGGGGGAAAGACCCAGTACTTC.